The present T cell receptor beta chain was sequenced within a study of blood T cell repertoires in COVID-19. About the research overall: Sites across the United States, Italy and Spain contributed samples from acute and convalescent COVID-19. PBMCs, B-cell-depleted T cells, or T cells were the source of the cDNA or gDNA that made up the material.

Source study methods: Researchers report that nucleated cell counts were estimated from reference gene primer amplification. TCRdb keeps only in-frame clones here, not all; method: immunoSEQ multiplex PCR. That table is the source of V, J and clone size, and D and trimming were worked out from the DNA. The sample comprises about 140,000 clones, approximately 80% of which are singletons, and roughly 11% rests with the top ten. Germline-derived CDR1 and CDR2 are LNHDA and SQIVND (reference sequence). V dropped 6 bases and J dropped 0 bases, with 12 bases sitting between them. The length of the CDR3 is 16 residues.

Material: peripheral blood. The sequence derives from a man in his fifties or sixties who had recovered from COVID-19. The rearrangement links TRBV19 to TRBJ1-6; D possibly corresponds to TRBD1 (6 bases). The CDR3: CASRAQGPSYNSPLHF. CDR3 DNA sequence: TGTGCCAGTAGGGCCCAGGGGCCCTCCTATAATTCACCCCTCCACTTT.